This T cell receptor beta chain was found in a study of blood T cell repertoires in COVID-19. Germline values: CDR1 MNHEY, CDR2 SMNVEV (reference sequence). The CDR3 consists of 14 residues. Trimming pared 3 bases from V and 2 bases from J, leaving 10 bases between. In the original workflow: Amplifying reference gene primers gave estimates of nucleated cell counts. Repertoires were generated with immunoSEQ multiplex PCR, while TCRdb's copy carries only in-frame clones and drops some. That table gives V, J and clone size, and the DNA gave D and trimming. The table records about 310,000 clones, roughly 89% of them present only once.

The clonotype comes from a woman aged 18 to 35 who had recovered from COVID-19. The sequencing input was PBMCs or T cells enriched from blood (not recorded which). V is TRBV27 and J is TRBJ1-2; a possible D gene is TRBD1 (5 bases). CDR3 in amino acids: CASSFGSGNYGYTF. The CDR3 nucleotides are TGTGCCAGCAGTTTCGGCTCAGGGAACTATGGCTACACCTTC.